Following are 19 T cell receptor beta chains from one sample sequenced in a study of cytomegalovirus exposure and HLA in healthy donors. The PCR was carried out with 60 Vbeta primers and 13 Jbeta primers. Assay: immunoSEQ multiplex PCR; the TCRdb copy retains only in-frame clones and omits some. The table lists 200,000 to 250,000 clones, around 83% of them singletons, with roughly 1.3% in the top ten. The material sequenced was PBMCs. The receptors stem from a girl aged 10 to 17 in good health and CMV-seronegative.

This clone was detected a few times. V usage is TRBV10-3 and J usage is TRBJ1-5; 8 bases are a match to TRBD1. Germline V gene sequence: CDR1 ENHRY, CDR2 SYGVKD. This CDR3 spans 14 amino acids. The J segment lost 3 bases and the V segment lost 6 bases, leaving 4 bases of the junction unmatched. The CDR3 bases are TGTGCCATCAGCCGGGACAGGCTCAATCAGCCCCAGCATTTT. Amino acid sequence: CAISRDRLNQPQHF.

The chain recombines TRBV5-6 with TRBJ2-5; D not resolved. The CDR3 sequence is 16 residues long. V gave up 3 bases and J gave up 4 bases, with 19 bases separating them. Germline V gene lookup returns CDR1 SGHDT and CDR2 YYEEEE. The CDR3 DNA reads as TGTGCCAGCAGCTCCCTGAAGTTGTGGCTTGGAGAGACCCAGTACTTC. It translates to CASSSLKLWLGETQYF.

The rearrangement links TRBV7-2 to TRBJ2-1; TRBD2 agrees at 9 bases. The J segment lost 7 bases and the V segment lost 3 bases, leaving 10 bases of the junction unmatched. The CDR3 loop spans 16 amino acids. Per the germline V gene, CDR1 is SGHTA and CDR2 is FQGNSA. CDR3 DNA: TGTGCCAGCAGCTTTCAAGCGGGGGGACCCCGAAATGAGCAGTTCTTC. It yields the protein CASSFQAGGPRNEQFF.

V usage is TRBV7-9 and J usage is TRBJ2-3, with 9 bases matching TRBD1. The CDR3 has 16 residues. V gave up 2 bases and J gave up 2 bases; unmatched junction bases: 5. Looked up from germline, CDR1 is SEHNR and CDR2 is FQNEAQ (reference sequence). CDR3 sequence (DNA): TGTGCCAGCAGCTTATGGGGACAGGGACCCACAGATACGCAGTATTTT. The encoded protein is CASSLWGQGPTDTQYF.

This clone has just one count. This chain joins TRBV19 and TRBJ2-1; 7 nucleotides align to TRBD2. Trimming cost V 7 bases and J 2 bases; bases outside gene matches: 8. The CDR3 covers 15 residues. The germline V gene encodes CDR1 LNHDA and CDR2 SQIVND (reference sequence). The CDR3 sequence is CASMRKRGAYNEQFF. DNA of the CDR3: TGTGCCAGTATGCGTAAGCGGGGTGCCTACAATGAGCAGTTCTTC.

In this sample, this clone turned up a few times. This chain links TRBV12-5 with TRBJ1-1; maybe TRBD1 (5 bases). The germline V and J ends were trimmed by 7 bases and 1 base, with 13 bases remaining between them. Germline CDR1 and CDR2: LGHNT and FRNRAP. The CDR3 contains 14 residues. The CDR3 DNA follows: TGTGCTAGTGCCCGAGCCAGGGCGAACACTGAAGCTTTCTTT. Encoded protein: CASARARANTEAFF.

This clone has only one observation. J is TRBJ1-6 and V is TRBV10-2, with D possibly TRBD1 on 6 matching bases. The germline V gene has CDR1 WSHSY and CDR2 SAAADI. The CDR3 runs 19 residues. Trimming left V 5 bases short and J 3 bases short, with 23 bases between. The CDR3 reads CASSSVIMGRGSYNSPLHF. The CDR3 DNA reads as TGCGCCAGCAGTTCGGTCATCATGGGCAGGGGTAGCTATAATTCACCCCTCCACTTT.

J is TRBJ1-1 and V is TRBV18; D is unclear. The germline CDR1 and CDR2 sequences are KGHSH and LQKENI. V lost 3 bases to trimming and J lost 2 bases, with 4 bases between them. The CDR3 contains 12 residues. In DNA, the CDR3 is TGTGCCAGCTCACCTCAAAACACTGAAGCTTTCTTT. This translates into CASSPQNTEAFF.

This sequence joins TRBV4-3 and TRBJ1-4; the match to TRBD1 covers 7 bases. This CDR3 is 16 amino acids long. The V gene's germline CDR1 is LGHNA and CDR2 YSLEER. V dropped 3 bases and J dropped 6; count of bases not matched to a gene: 10. CDR3 region: CASSQQGTAYYEKLFF. DNA for the CDR3: TGCGCCAGCAGCCAGCAGGGGACAGCTTATTATGAAAAACTGTTTTTT.

V gene TRBV28 combines with J gene TRBJ1-6; no firm D call. Germline CDR1 reads MDHEN; CDR2 reads SYDVKM. Trimming pared 1 base from V and 7 bases from J, leaving 11 bases between. This CDR3 is 15 amino acids long. CDR3 sequence: CASSLFGLMNSPLHF. The DNA for the CDR3 is TGTGCCAGCAGTTTATTTGGACTGATGAATTCACCCCTCCACTTT.

The DNA for the CDR3 is TGTGCCAGCAGTTACAACCCGACAGGTTACGGGGAAGCTTTCTTT. This codes for CASSYNPTGYGEAFF. The V call is TRBV6-6, the J call TRBJ1-1, with a tentative D call TRBD1 (6 bases). The CDR3 spans 15 residues. CDR1 is MNHNY and CDR2 is SVGAGI in the germline V gene (reference sequence). V was shortened by 2 bases and J by 8 bases, with 18 bases between the two germline ends.

This chain connects TRBV28 to TRBJ2-1; perhaps TRBD2 as D (5 bases). V lost 5 bases and J lost 7, with 15 bases in between. CDR3 length equals 14 residues. The V gene's germline CDR1 is MDHEN and CDR2 SYDVKM. For the CDR3, the DNA is TGTGCCAGCAGTCCAACGGGGATGAGGAATGAGCAGTTCTTC. This gives the protein CASSPTGMRNEQFF.

The V call is TRBV12-5, the J call TRBJ1-1; D is perhaps TRBD1 (5 bases). The V gene lost 4 bases and the J gene lost 3 bases, with 12 bases spanning the gap. Germline V gene sequence: CDR1 LGHNT, CDR2 FRNRAP. The CDR3 totals 14 residues. CDR3 region: CASGSGSGDTEAFF. CDR3 nucleotide sequence: TGTGCTAGTGGTTCAGGGTCCGGAGACACTGAAGCTTTCTTT.

The chain is built from TRBV7-9 and TRBJ2-7, with no clear D. The CDR3 spans 12 residues. V lost 4 bases and J lost 4, with 8 bases in between. Germline V gene data show CDR1 as SEHNR and CDR2 as FQNEAQ (reference sequence). The CDR3 here is CASSSIGYEQYF. Written as DNA, the CDR3 is TGTGCCAGCAGCTCTATTGGTTACGAGCAGTACTTC.

The genes are TRBV7-2 and TRBJ2-5; tentative D call: TRBD1 (5 bases). V was shortened by 5 bases and J by 2 bases, with 15 bases between the two germline ends. From germline, CDR1 is SGHTA and CDR2 FQGNSA. CDR3 size: 15 residues. The CDR3 DNA sequence: TGTGCCAGCAGCCTGATTTCAGGGATTCAAGAGACCCAGTACTTC. This gives the protein CASSLISGIQETQYF.

The chain has TRBV30 and TRBJ2-7; 7 nucleotides match TRBD1. Germline assignment: CDR1 GTSNPN and CDR2 SVGIG (reference sequence). V dropped 1 base and J dropped 4; count of bases not matched to a gene: 1. The CDR3 is 12 amino acids. CDR3 protein: CAWSEQGYEQYF. The CDR3 nucleotides are TGTGCCTGGAGTGAACAGGGGTACGAGCAGTACTTC.

V gene TRBV2 combines with J gene TRBJ1-3, with a weak D call TRBD1 (6 bases). Germline values: CDR1 SNHLY, CDR2 FYNNEI. The V end lost 10 bases, the J end lost 6 bases, and 19 bases lay between the germline ends. This CDR3 contains 14 residues. The CDR3 loop reads CATSSRGQSNTIYF. CDR3 nucleotide sequence: TGTGCCACCTCGAGCAGGGGACAATCAAACACCATATATTTT.

The CDR3 bases are TGTGCCAGCAGGGCCTTCTCTGGGGCCAACGTCCTGACTTTC. It specifies CASRAFSGANVLTF. V is TRBV27 and J is TRBJ2-6; unclear D gene. CDR3 length: 14 residues. Trimming left V 6 bases short and J 0 bases short, with 6 bases between. The germline V gene has CDR1 MNHEY and CDR2 SMNVEV (reference sequence).

V gene TRBV5-6 combines with J gene TRBJ1-6; 7 bases agree with TRBD1. The germline V gene has CDR1 SGHDT and CDR2 YYEEEE. CDR3 length: 14 amino acids. The trim removed 4 bases at V and 5 bases at J, leaving 3 bases unmatched. The CDR3 sequence is CASSEGTDNSPLHF. CDR3 nucleotides: TGTGCCAGCAGCGAAGGGACAGATAATTCACCCCTCCACTTT.